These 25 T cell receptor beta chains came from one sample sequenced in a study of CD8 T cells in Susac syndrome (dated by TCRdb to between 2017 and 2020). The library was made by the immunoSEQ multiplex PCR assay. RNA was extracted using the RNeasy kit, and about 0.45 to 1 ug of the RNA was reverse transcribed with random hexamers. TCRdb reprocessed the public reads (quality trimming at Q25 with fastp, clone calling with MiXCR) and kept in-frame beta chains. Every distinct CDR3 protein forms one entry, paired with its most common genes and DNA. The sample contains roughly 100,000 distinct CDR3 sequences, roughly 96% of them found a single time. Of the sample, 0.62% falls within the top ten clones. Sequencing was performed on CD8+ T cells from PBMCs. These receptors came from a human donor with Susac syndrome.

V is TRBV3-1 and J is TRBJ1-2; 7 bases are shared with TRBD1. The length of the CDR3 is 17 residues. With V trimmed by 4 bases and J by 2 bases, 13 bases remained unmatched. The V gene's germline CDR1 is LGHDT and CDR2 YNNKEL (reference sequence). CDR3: CASSRIQGQDLNYGYTF. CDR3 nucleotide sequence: TGTGCCAGCAGCCGGATCCAAGGACAGGACCTAAACTATGGCTACACCTTC.

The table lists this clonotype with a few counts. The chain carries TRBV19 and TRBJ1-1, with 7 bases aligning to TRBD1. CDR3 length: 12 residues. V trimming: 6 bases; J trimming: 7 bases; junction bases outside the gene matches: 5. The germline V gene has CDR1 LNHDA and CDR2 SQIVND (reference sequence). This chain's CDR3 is CASSLRTGEAFF. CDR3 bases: TGTGCCAGTAGCCTTAGGACAGGTGAAGCTTTCTTT.

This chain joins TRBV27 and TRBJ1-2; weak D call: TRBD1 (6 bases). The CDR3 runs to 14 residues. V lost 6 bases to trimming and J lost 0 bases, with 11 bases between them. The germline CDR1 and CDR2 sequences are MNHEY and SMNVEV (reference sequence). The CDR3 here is CASRPRGSNYGYTF. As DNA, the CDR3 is TGTGCCAGCAGACCCAGGGGATCTAACTATGGCTACACCTTC.

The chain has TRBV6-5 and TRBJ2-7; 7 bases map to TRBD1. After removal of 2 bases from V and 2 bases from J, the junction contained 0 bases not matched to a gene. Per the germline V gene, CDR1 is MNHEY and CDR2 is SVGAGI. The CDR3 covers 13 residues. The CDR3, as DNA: TGTGCCAGCAGTTACGACAGGGCCTACGAGCAGTACTTC. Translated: CASSYDRAYEQYF.

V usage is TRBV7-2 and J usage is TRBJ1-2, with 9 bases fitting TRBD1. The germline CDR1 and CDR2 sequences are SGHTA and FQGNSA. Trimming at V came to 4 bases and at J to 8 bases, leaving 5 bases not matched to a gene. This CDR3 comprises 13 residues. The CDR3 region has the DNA TGTGCCAGCAGCTCACGACAGGGGGGCGGCTACACCTTC. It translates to CASSSRQGGGYTF.

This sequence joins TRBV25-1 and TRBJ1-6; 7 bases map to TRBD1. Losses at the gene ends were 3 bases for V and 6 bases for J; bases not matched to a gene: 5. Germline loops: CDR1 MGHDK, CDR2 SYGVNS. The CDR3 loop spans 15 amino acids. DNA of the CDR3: TGTGCCAGCAGTGACCCAGGGACAGTTAATTCACCCCTCCACTTT. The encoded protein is CASSDPGTVNSPLHF.

CDR3 sequence reads: CSAQGQGDGETQYF. CDR3 in DNA: TGCAGTGCACAGGGACAGGGGGACGGAGAGACCCAGTACTTC. The chain is built from TRBV20-1 and TRBJ2-5; 11 bases agree with TRBD1. The V gene end was trimmed by 6 bases and the J gene end by 4 bases; junction bases not matched to a gene: 7. Germline CDR1 DFQATT, CDR2 SNEGSKA (reference sequence). The CDR3 has 14 residues.

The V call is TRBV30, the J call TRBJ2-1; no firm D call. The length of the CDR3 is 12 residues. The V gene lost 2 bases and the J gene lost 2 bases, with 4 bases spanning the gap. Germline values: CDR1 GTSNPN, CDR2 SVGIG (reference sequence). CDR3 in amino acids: CAWSLTYNEQFF. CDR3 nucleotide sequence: TGTGCCTGGAGTTTAACCTACAATGAGCAGTTCTTC.

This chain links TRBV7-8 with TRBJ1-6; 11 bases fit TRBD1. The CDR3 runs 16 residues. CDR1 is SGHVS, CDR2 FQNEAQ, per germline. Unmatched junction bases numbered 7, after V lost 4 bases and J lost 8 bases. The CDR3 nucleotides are TGTGCCAGCAGCTCCTCCCGGGACAGGGGGTATTCACCCCTCCACTTT. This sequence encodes CASSSSRDRGYSPLHF. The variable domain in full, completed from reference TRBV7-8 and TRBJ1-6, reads GAGVSQSPRYKVAKRGQDVALRCDPISGHVSLFWYQQALGQGPEFLTYFQNEAQLDKSGLPSDRFFAERPEGSVSTLKIQRTQQEDSAVYLCASSSSRDRGYSPLHFGNGTRLTVT.

The CDR3 protein is CASTIGGAEAFF. DNA of the CDR3: TGTGCCAGTACTATCGGTGGGGCTGAAGCTTTCTTT. The chain couples TRBV19 to TRBJ1-1; the D is unclear. Germline V gene lookup returns CDR1 LNHDA and CDR2 SQIVND (reference sequence). This CDR3 spans 12 amino acids. The ends were cut back, 7 bases at V and 6 bases at J, with 12 bases in the middle.

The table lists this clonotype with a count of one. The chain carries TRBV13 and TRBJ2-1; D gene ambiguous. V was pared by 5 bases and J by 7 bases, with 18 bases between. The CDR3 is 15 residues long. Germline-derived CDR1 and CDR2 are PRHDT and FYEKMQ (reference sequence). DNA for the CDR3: TGTGCCAGCAGCCCGTCCAGGCTCGCGCGGAATGAGCAGTTCTTC. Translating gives CASSPSRLARNEQFF.

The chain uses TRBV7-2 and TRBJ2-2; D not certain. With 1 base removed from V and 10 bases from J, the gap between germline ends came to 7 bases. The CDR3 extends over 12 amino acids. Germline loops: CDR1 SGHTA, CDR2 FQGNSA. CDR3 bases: TGTGCCAGCAGCTTAGTTCCAATGGAGCTGTTTTTT. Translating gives CASSLVPMELFF.

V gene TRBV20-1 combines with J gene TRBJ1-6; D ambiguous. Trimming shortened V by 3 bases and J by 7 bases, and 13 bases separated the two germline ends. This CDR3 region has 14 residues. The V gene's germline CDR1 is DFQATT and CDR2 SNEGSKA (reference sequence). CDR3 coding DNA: TGCAGTGCTAGGCGGACGGCCGGGAATTCACCCCTCCACTTT. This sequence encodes CSARRTAGNSPLHF.

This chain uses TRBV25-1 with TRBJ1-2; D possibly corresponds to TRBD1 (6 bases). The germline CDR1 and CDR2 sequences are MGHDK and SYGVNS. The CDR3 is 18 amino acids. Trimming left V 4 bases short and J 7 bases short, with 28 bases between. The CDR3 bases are TGTGCCAGCAGTGCCGCGTGGTCGGGACAAGGGGAGTCGGGTGGCTACACCTTC. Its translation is CASSAAWSGQGESGGYTF.

The CDR3 nucleotides read TGTGCCAGCACGTCTGTTACCGGACAGAACTATTACGAGCAGTACTTC. It translates to CASTSVTGQNYYEQYF. The rearrangement uses TRBV6-1 and TRBJ2-7; the D gene is possibly TRBD1 (6 bases). Germline V lookup: CDR1 MNHNS, CDR2 SASEGT. V dropped 7 bases and J dropped 4 bases, with 23 bases sitting between them. CDR3 size: 16 residues.

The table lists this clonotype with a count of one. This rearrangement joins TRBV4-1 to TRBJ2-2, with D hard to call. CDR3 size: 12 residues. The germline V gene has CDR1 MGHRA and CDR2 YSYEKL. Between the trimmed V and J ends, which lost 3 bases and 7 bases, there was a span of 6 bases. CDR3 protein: CASSQTGGELFF. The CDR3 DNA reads TGCGCCAGCAGCCAGACTGGCGGGGAGCTGTTTTTT.

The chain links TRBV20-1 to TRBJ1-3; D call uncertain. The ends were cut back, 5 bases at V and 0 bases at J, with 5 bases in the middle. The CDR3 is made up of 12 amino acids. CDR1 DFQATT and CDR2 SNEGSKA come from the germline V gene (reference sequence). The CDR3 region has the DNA TGCAGTGCTCCCCGCTCTGGAAACACCATATATTTT. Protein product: CSAPRSGNTIYF.

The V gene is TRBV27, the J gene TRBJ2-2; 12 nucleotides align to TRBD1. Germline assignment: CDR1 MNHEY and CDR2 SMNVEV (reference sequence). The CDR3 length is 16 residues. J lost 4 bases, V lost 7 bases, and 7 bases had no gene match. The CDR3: CASKGTGGGFTGELFF. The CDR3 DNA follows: TGTGCCAGCAAGGGGACAGGGGGCGGGTTCACCGGGGAGCTGTTTTTT.

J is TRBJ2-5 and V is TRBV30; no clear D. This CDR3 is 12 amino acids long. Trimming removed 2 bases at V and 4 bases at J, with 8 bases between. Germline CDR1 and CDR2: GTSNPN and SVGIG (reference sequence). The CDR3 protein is CAWSPNRETQYF. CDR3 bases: TGTGCCTGGAGTCCTAACCGAGAGACCCAGTACTTC.

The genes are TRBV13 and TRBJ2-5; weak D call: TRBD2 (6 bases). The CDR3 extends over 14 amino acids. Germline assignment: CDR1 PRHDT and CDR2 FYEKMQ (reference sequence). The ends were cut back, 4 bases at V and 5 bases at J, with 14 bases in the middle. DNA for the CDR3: TGTGCCAGCAGCTACGGGGGTTCGTTGGAGACCCAGTACTTC. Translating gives CASSYGGSLETQYF.

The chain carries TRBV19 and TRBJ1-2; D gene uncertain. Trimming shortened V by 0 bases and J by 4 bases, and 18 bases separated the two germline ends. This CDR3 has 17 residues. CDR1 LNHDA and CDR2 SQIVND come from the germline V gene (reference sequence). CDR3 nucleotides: TGTGCCAGTAGTATAGAAGGTCCCTCCTTGTTGGGCTATGGCTACACCTTC. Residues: CASSIEGPSLLGYGYTF.

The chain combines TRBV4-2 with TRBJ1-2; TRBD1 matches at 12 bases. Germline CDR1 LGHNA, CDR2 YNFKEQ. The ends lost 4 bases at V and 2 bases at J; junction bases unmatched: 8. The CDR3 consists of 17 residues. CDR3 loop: CASSPGQGARENYGYTF. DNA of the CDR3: TGTGCCAGCAGCCCGGGACAGGGGGCGCGGGAGAACTATGGCTACACCTTC.

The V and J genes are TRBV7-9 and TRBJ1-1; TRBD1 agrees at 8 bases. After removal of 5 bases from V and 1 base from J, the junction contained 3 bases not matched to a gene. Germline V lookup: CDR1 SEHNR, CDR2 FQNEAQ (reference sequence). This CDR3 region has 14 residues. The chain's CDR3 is CASSPGGENTEAFF. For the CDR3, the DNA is TGTGCCAGCAGCCCAGGGGGCGAGAACACTGAAGCTTTCTTT.

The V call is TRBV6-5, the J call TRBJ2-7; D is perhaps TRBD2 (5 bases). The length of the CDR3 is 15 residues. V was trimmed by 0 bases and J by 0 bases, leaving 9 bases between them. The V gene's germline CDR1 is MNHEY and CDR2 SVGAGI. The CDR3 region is CASSYSSRDSYEQYF. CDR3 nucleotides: TGTGCCAGCAGTTACTCTTCGAGGGACTCCTACGAGCAGTACTTC.

CDR3 residues: CASSLEGSEQYF. The CDR3 bases are TGTGCCAGCAGCTTAGAGGGGAGCGAGCAGTACTTC. The chain is built from TRBV11-2 and TRBJ2-7, with a possible D match to TRBD2 (5 bases). V lost 0 bases to trimming and J lost 6 bases, with 6 bases between them. Germline-derived CDR1 and CDR2 are SGHAT and FQNNGV. The length of the CDR3 is 12 residues. Using reference TRBV11-2 and TRBJ2-7 for the parts outside the CDR3, the full variable domain is EAGVAQSPRYKIIEKRQSVAFWCNPISGHATLYWYQQILGQGPKLLIQFQNNGVVDDSQLPKDRFSAERLKGVDSTLKIQPAKLEDSAVYLCASSLEGSEQYFGPGTRLTVT.